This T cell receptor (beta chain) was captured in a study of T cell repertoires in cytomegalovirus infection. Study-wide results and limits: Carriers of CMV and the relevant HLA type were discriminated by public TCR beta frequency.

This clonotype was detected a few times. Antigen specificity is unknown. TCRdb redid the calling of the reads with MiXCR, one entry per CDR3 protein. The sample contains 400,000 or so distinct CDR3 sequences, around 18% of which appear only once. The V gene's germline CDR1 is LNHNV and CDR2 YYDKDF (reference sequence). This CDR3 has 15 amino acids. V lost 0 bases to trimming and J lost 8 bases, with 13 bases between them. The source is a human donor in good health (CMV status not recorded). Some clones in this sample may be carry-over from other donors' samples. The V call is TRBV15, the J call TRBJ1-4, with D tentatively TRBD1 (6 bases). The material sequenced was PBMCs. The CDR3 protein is CATSREWTVGEKLFF. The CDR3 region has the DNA TGTGCCACCAGCAGAGAATGGACAGTAGGCGAAAAACTGTTTTTT.